This passage covers 7 T cell receptor beta chains from one sample sequenced in a study of blood T cell repertoires in COVID-19. Clones were sequenced by immunoSEQ multiplex PCR, and TCRdb holds only the in-frame ones, with some missing. The top ten hold roughly 18% of the sample, which has roughly 100,000 clones, about nine tenths seen once. Material: peripheral blood. These receptors were taken from a woman aged 80 or older in a cohort sampled during active COVID-19.

This chain uses TRBV4-1 with TRBJ2-7; 7 bases line up with TRBD1. Germline CDR1 is MGHRA and CDR2 is YSYEKL. There are 15 residues in the CDR3. V was pared by 3 bases and J by 1 base, with 6 bases of the junction left unmatched. CDR3 in amino acids: CASSHGTVPSYEQYF. CDR3 nucleotides: TGCGCCAGCAGCCATGGGACAGTCCCTTCCTACGAGCAGTACTTC.

V is TRBV15 and J is TRBJ2-7, with D tentatively TRBD2 (6 bases). This CDR3 spans 16 amino acids. V lost 0 bases and J 5 bases, leaving 17 bases between the germline ends. The V gene's germline CDR1 is LNHNV and CDR2 YYDKDF (reference sequence). The CDR3 is CATSRDVLGWRDEQYF. The DNA of the CDR3 is TGTGCCACCAGCAGAGATGTTCTAGGTTGGAGGGACGAGCAGTACTTC.

The chain recombines TRBV6-1 with TRBJ1-5; D might be TRBD1 (5 bases). Trimming took off 0 bases at V and 0 bases at J, with 6 bases between the two ends. The germline V gene has CDR1 MNHNS and CDR2 SASEGT. The CDR3 contains 15 residues. CDR3 bases: TGTGCCAGCAGTGAAGCGGGGGGTAGCAATCAGCCCCAGCATTTT. Its translation: CASSEAGGSNQPQHF.

This sequence joins TRBV28 and TRBJ1-1, with a possible D match to TRBD1 (6 bases). Deletions cut 4 bases from V and 2 bases from J, with 14 bases between. The germline V gene encodes CDR1 MDHEN and CDR2 SYDVKM. This CDR3 has 15 amino acids. The CDR3 reads CASSSAGGANTEAFF. Written as DNA, the CDR3 is TGTGCCAGCAGTTCCGCGGGGGGGGCCAACACTGAAGCTTTCTTT.

The chain uses TRBV4-1 and TRBJ2-1, with D maybe TRBD2 (6 bases). CDR3 length: 15 amino acids. Germline CDR1 and CDR2: MGHRA and YSYEKL. Trimming removed 8 bases at V and 3 bases at J, with 17 bases between. The CDR3 spells CASVPTEGNYNEQFF. The CDR3 nucleotides are TGCGCCAGCGTGCCCACGGAGGGAAACTACAATGAGCAGTTCTTC.

The rearrangement joins TRBV5-1 to TRBJ1-4; the match to TRBD1 covers 9 bases. CDR3 length equals 16 residues. The germline gives CDR1 SGHRS, CDR2 YFSETQ. The ends lost 4 bases at V and 4 bases at J; junction bases unmatched: 8. This CDR3 reads CASSTGQGRFNEKLFF. The CDR3 DNA sequence: TGCGCCAGCAGCACGGGACAGGGCCGCTTTAATGAAAAACTGTTTTTT.

This chain joins TRBV3-1 (or the pseudogene TRBV3-2) and TRBJ2-1; D might be TRBD2 (5 bases). The CDR3 sequence is 13 residues long. The ends were cut back, 4 bases at V and 5 bases at J, with 9 bases in the middle. CDR1 is LGHDT and CDR2 is YNNKEL in the germline V gene (reference sequence). CDR3 sequence: CASSLTGNNEQFF. In DNA, the CDR3 is TGTGCCAGCAGCCTTACGGGGAACAATGAGCAGTTCTTC.